This T cell receptor (beta chain) was captured by sequencing in a study of cytomegalovirus exposure and HLA in healthy donors. Study-level findings and limits: Follow-up analysis seemed to connect common viral pathogens with several of the most significant clusters identified.

A word on this clone: Its antigen is not known.

V gave up 4 bases and J gave up 5 bases; unmatched junction bases: 9. CDR1 is SGHRS, CDR2 YFSETQ, per germline. The CDR3 spans 15 residues. Donors had nominal health at sampling but likely had unrecorded immune exposures. 13 Jbeta primers and 60 Vbeta primers were used for the PCR. Profiling relied on immunoSEQ multiplex PCR, and the TCRdb table lists in-frame clones only, not all of them. The profile shows about 250,000 clones, 80% of them singletons. The chain has TRBV5-1 and TRBJ1-2; TRBD1 matches at 9 bases. The origin of this receptor is a girl aged 2 to 10 in good health and CMV-seronegative. The sample consisted of PBMCs. CDR3 nucleotide sequence: TGCGCCAGCAGCCTTTCGGGACAGGGTTTATATGGCTACACCTTC. This sequence encodes CASSLSGQGLYGYTF.